This TCR beta chain was documented in a study of cytomegalovirus exposure and HLA in healthy donors. At the level of the study: An analysis done earlier identified roughly 120 million unique TCR beta sequences from about 180 million T cells. Study results and limitations: Within a later analysis, the majority of CMV-associated TCR beta chains appeared HLA-restricted. Sequencing likely caused a cluster of highly shared sequence variants. Clonal expansion, a later analysis showed, was greater in HLA-associated TCR beta chains than in equally common others.

13 Jbeta primers and 60 Vbeta primers were used for the PCR. Libraries were prepared by immunoSEQ multiplex PCR; TCRdb keeps only in-frame clonotypes and omits some of them. The table includes over 100,000 clones, roughly 75% detected once. Worth noting for this clone: Its cognate antigen is unknown.

The sample taken for sequencing was PBMCs. The clonotype comes from a young man in good health and CMV-seronegative.

CDR3 residues: CASTLRSATADSAYEQYF. CDR3 DNA sequence: TGTGCCAGCACCCTCCGTAGTGCCACCGCGGACTCAGCCTACGAGCAGTACTTC. The chain combines TRBV5-4 with TRBJ2-7; maybe TRBD2 (5 bases). This CDR3 region has 18 residues. V was trimmed by 6 bases and J by 2 bases, leaving 27 bases between them. The germline V gene encodes CDR1 SGHNT and CDR2 YYREEE (reference sequence).